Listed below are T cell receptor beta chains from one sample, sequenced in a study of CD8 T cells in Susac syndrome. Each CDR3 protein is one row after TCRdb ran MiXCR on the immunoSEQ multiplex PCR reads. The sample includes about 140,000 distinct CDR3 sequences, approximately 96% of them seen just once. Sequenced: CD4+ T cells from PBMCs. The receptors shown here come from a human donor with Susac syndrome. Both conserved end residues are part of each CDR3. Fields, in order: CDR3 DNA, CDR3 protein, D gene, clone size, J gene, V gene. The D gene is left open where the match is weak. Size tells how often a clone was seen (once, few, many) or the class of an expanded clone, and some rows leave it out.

DNA: TGCAGTGCTAGAGATGGGGGCATGAACACTGAAGCTTTCTTT
CDR3: CSARDGGMNTEAFF
D: -
size: once
J: TRBJ1-1
V: TRBV20-1

DNA: TGTGCCAGCAGCGTGGGGACAGAAGGTCAGCCCCAGCATTTT
CDR3: CASSVGTEGQPQHF
D: TRBD1
size: -
J: TRBJ1-5
V: TRBV9

DNA: TGCAGCGTTCCCGACAATTCCCGGGACAGACAAGAGACCCAGTACTTC
CDR3: CSVPDNSRDRQETQYF
D: TRBD1
size: -
J: TRBJ2-5
V: TRBV29-1

DNA: TGCAGTGCTAGGGCCCAGGACCTCGGGACCCAGTACTTC
CDR3: CSARAQDLGTQYF
D: -
size: -
J: TRBJ2-5
V: TRBV20-1

DNA: TGCAGCGTTGAAGGGGGACAGGGGACGTTCTTC
CDR3: CSVEGGQGTFF
D: TRBD1
size: -
J: TRBJ2-1
V: TRBV29-1

DNA: TGCAGTGCTAGAGATATCCCCGCACAACTCAATGAAAAACTGTTTTTT
CDR3: CSARDIPAQLNEKLFF
D: -
size: -
J: TRBJ1-4
V: TRBV20-1

DNA: TGCAGTGCCAGGACGGAAGTCTACGAGCAGTACTTC
CDR3: CSARTEVYEQYF
D: -
size: -
J: TRBJ2-7
V: TRBV20-1

DNA: TGCGCCAGCATTGAGGGGATTACCACAGATACGCAGTATTTT
CDR3: CASIEGITTDTQYF
D: -
size: -
J: TRBJ2-3
V: TRBV23-1

DNA: TGTGCCAGCAGCTCCCGGGACATGGTTGAGCCCCAGCATTTT
CDR3: CASSSRDMVEPQHF
D: -
size: -
J: TRBJ1-5
V: TRBV7-9

DNA: TGTGCCAGCAGTGCTGGACTAGCGGGGAACATGTACGAGCAGTACTTC
CDR3: CASSAGLAGNMYEQYF
D: TRBD2
size: -
J: TRBJ2-7
V: TRBV6-1